The rows below give T cell receptor beta chains drawn from one sample of a study of blood T cell repertoires in COVID-19. Only in-frame clones appear in the TCRdb table, and some are missing; sequencing was by immunoSEQ multiplex PCR. The sample yields about 170,000 clones, 84% seen once. The sequencing sample was made of peripheral blood. Receptor source: a man aged 40-50 years who had recovered from COVID-19. CDR3s include the opening cysteine and the closing phenylalanine or tryptophan. The D gene is left open where the match is weak. For some rows the clone size is stated as once, few or many, or as a class when expanded; others skip it.

15	TRBD2	TRBV6-2/TRBV6-3	TRBJ2-3	.	CASSLAGVGGDTQYF	TGTGCCAGCAGCCTAGCGGGGGTTGGAGGAGATACGCAGTATTTT
18	.	TRBV27	TRBJ2-6	.	CASARGVRGSSGANVLTF	TGTGCCAGCGCTAGGGGCGTACGAGGCAGCTCTGGGGCCAACGTCCTGACTTTC
16	TRBD1	TRBV4-3	TRBJ2-7	.	CASSQEAGTGGYEQYF	TGCGCCAGCAGCCAAGAAGCAGGGACAGGGGGCTACGAGCAGTACTTC
11	.	TRBV4-1	TRBJ1-2	.	CASTGDYGYTF	TGCGCCAGCACCGGAGACTATGGCTACACCTTC
15	TRBD2	TRBV30	TRBJ2-7	.	CAWRGTSGAPHEQYF	TGTGCCTGGAGGGGAACTAGCGGGGCCCCCCACGAGCAGTACTTC
16	TRBD1	TRBV4-3	TRBJ2-7	.	CASSQDTGTASYEQYF	TGCGCCAGCAGCCAAGATACAGGGACAGCCTCCTACGAGCAGTACTTC
13	TRBD2	TRBV10-3	TRBJ2-3	.	CAILTSGTDTQYF	TGTGCCATCCTGACTAGCGGCACAGATACGCAGTATTTT
13	.	TRBV6-5	TRBJ2-2	.	CASSYRGAGELFF	TGTGCCAGCAGTTACCGTGGGGCTGGGGAGCTGTTTTTT
17	.	TRBV4-3	TRBJ1-6	.	CASSPRGSSSYNSPLHF	TGCGCCAGCAGCCCGCGGGGGTCGAGCTCCTATAATTCACCCCTCCACTTT
15	TRBD2	TRBV2	TRBJ2-7	.	CASSGGGLAVWEQYF	TGTGCCAGCAGTGGGGGGGGACTAGCGGTTTGGGAGCAGTACTTC
19	TRBD2	TRBV6-1	TRBJ2-7	.	CASSESFVMVREARREQYF	TGTGCCAGCAGTGAATCTTTTGTCATGGTTCGGGAGGCCCGCCGGGAGCAGTACTTC
16	.	TRBV6-5	TRBJ2-3	.	CASSSMSGTSTDTQYF	TGTGCCAGCAGTTCAATGAGCGGAACTAGCACAGATACGCAGTATTTT
13	TRBD1	TRBV12-3/TRBV12-4	TRBJ1-1	few	CASSSGGNTEAFF	TGTGCCAGCAGTTCAGGGGGAAACACTGAAGCTTTCTTT
14	.	TRBV28	TRBJ1-4	.	CASSLVGTNEKLFF	TGTGCCAGCAGTTTAGTCGGGACTAATGAAAAACTGTTTTTT
14	TRBD2	TRBV9	TRBJ2-5	.	CASSATSGQETQYF	TGTGCCAGCAGCGCGACTAGCGGCCAAGAGACCCAGTACTTC
17	TRBD1	TRBV3-1/TRBV3-2	TRBJ1-2	.	CASSQDYPGGSNYGYTF	TGTGCCAGCAGCCAAGATTATCCAGGGGGCTCTAACTATGGCTACACCTTC
14	.	TRBV7-9	TRBJ2-3	once	CASSRAASSDTQYF	TGTGCCAGCAGCCGTGCTGCGTCCTCAGATACGCAGTATTTT
14	TRBD1	TRBV5-4	TRBJ2-3	.	CASSIGQGTDTQYF	TGTGCCAGCAGCATCGGACAGGGAACAGATACGCAGTATTTT
13	.	TRBV11-2	TRBJ2-3	.	CASSLGPGDTQYF	TGTGCCAGCAGCTTAGGCCCAGGAGATACGCAGTATTTT
16	.	TRBV27	TRBJ2-5	.	CASSRRSRGASETQYF	TGTGCCAGCTCAAGGAGAAGCCGGGGGGCTTCTGAGACCCAGTACTTC
16	TRBD1	TRBV3-1/TRBV3-2	TRBJ2-2	.	CASKGSVTGGRGELFF	TGTGCCAGCAAGGGTAGTGTAACAGGGGGCAGAGGGGAGCTGTTTTTT
14	TRBD1	TRBV6-2/TRBV6-3	TRBJ1-5	few	CASSPGGSNQPQHF	TGTGCCAGCAGTCCAGGGGGCTCCAATCAGCCCCAGCATTTT
15	.	TRBV6-6	TRBJ2-2	.	CASRQSTTGTGELFF	TGTGCCAGCAGGCAGAGCACCACGGGGACCGGGGAGCTGTTTTTT
13	.	TRBV30	TRBJ2-5	.	CAWGGVRLETQYF	TGTGCCTGGGGCGGGGTTCGGTTGGAGACCCAGTACTTC
16	.	TRBV4-3	TRBJ1-4	.	CASSQDKSTVNEKLFF	TGCGCCAGCAGCCAAGATAAGAGTACAGTTAATGAAAAACTGTTTTTT
14	.	TRBV29-1	TRBJ1-5	.	CSVEFSTGDQPQHF	TGCAGCGTTGAATTCAGCACGGGGGATCAGCCCCAGCATTTT
15	TRBD1	TRBV28	TRBJ2-3	.	CASSSPGQNTDTQYF	TGTGCCAGCAGTTCTCCGGGACAGAACACAGATACGCAGTATTTT
14	TRBD1	TRBV5-1	TRBJ2-7	.	CASSLGQGAYEQYF	TGCGCCAGCAGCTTAGGACAGGGGGCCTACGAGCAGTACTTC
13	TRBD1	TRBV27	TRBJ2-1	.	CASTLSQGAEQFF	TGTGCCAGCACTTTATCTCAGGGGGCTGAGCAGTTCTTC
17	TRBD2	TRBV4-1	TRBJ2-3	.	CASSLTALAGGTDTQYF	TGCGCCAGCAGCCTCACTGCACTAGCGGGGGGCACAGATACGCAGTATTTT
15	TRBD1	TRBV7-9	TRBJ1-4	once	CASSPWTGGTEKLFF	TGTGCCAGCAGCCCGTGGACAGGGGGGACGGAAAAACTGTTTTTT
9	.	TRBV3-1/TRBV3-2	TRBJ2-3	.	CASSQQSLF	TGTGCCAGCAGCCAACAGTCCCTCTTT
16	TRBD2	TRBV6-2/TRBV6-3	TRBJ2-1	.	CASSYPTSGRGTEQFF	TGTGCCAGCAGTTACCCTACTAGCGGGAGGGGAACTGAGCAGTTCTTC
16	.	TRBV27	TRBJ2-2	.	CASRSGLRGNTGELFF	TGTGCCAGCAGAAGTGGACTGCGGGGGAACACCGGGGAGCTGTTTTTT
16	TRBD1	TRBV19	TRBJ2-3	once	CASSPRTGLFTDTQYF	TGTGCCAGTAGTCCACGGACAGGGTTATTCACAGATACGCAGTATTTT
16	.	TRBV3-1/TRBV3-2	TRBJ2-2	.	CASSQSTAANTGELFF	TGTGCCAGCAGCCAGTCGACAGCAGCGAACACCGGGGAGCTGTTTTTT
15	TRBD1	TRBV5-1	TRBJ1-1	.	CASSLGQGQNTEAFF	TGCGCCAGCAGCTTGGGACAGGGGCAGAACACTGAAGCTTTCTTT
15	TRBD1	TRBV5-5	TRBJ2-2	.	CASSPDREGAGELFF	TGTGCCAGCAGCCCGGACAGGGAAGGAGCCGGGGAGCTGTTTTTT
14	.	TRBV9	TRBJ1-3	.	CASSTTSYGNTIYF	TGTGCCAGCAGCACCACGTCCTATGGAAACACCATATATTTT
13	.	TRBV12-3/TRBV12-4	TRBJ1-6	once	CASTSGQTSPLHF	TGTGCCAGCACCTCCGGACAGACTTCACCCCTCCACTTT
15	TRBD1	TRBV5-4	TRBJ1-2	.	CASSLPRGQGVYYTF	TGTGCCAGCAGCTTGCCACGTGGACAGGGTGTTTACTACACCTTC